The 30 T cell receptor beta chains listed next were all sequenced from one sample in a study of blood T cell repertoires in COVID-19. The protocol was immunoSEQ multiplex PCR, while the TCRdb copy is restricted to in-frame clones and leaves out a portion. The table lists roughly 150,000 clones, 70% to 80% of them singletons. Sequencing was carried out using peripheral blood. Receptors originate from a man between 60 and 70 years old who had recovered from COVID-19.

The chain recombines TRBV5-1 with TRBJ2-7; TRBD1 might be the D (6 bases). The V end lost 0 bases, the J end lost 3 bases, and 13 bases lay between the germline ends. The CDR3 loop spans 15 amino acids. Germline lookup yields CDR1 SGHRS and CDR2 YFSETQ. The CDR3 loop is CASSLGPGEIYEQYF. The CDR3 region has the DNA TGCGCCAGCAGCTTGGGGCCAGGGGAAATCTACGAGCAGTACTTC.

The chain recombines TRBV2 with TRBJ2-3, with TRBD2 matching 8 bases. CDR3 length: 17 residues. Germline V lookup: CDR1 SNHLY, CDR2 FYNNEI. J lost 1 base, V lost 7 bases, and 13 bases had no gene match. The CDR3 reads CASTLGGGRYGTDTQYF. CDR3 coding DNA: TGTGCCAGCACCCTCGGGGGGGGGCGGTACGGCACAGATACGCAGTATTTT.

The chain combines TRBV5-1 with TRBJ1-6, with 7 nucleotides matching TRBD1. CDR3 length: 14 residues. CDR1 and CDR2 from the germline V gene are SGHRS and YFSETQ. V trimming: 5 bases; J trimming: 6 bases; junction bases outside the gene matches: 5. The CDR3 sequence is CASRLGQSNSPLHF. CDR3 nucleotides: TGCGCCAGCAGACTGGGACAGTCTAATTCACCCCTCCACTTT.

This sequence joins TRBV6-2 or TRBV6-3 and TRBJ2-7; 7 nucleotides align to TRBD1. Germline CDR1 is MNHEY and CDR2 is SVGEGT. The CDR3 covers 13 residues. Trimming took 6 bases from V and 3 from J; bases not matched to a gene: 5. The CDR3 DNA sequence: TGTGCCAGCAGCCAGGGGGAACTCTACGAGCAGTACTTC. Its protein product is CASSQGELYEQYF.

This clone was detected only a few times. The CDR3 here is CASSFYFQMDREIV. The CDR3 bases are TGTGCCAGCAGCTTTTATTTTCAAATGGACAGGGAAATTGTC. The chain uses TRBV5-6 and TRBJ2-7, with 8 bases aligning to TRBD1. Germline assignment: CDR1 SGHDT and CDR2 YYEEEE. The CDR3 totals 14 residues.

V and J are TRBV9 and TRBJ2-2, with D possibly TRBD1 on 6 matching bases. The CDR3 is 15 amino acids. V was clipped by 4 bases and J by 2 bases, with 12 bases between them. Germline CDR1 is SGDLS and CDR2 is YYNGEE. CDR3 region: CASSLRTANTGELFF. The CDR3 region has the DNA TGTGCCAGCAGCTTAAGGACAGCTAACACCGGGGAGCTGTTTTTT.

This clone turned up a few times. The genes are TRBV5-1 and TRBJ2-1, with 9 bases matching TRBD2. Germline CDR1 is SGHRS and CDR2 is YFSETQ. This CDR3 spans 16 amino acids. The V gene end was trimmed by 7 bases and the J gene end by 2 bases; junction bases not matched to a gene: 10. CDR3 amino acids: CASAVGAGGPYNEQFF. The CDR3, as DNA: TGCGCCAGCGCCGTTGGGGCGGGAGGGCCCTACAATGAGCAGTTCTTC.

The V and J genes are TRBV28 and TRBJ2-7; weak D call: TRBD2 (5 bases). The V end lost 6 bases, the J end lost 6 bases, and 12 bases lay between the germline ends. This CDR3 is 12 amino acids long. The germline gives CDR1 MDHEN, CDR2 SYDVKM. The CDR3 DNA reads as TGTGCCAGCAGACCCCACCGGGGCGAGCAGTACTTC. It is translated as CASRPHRGEQYF.

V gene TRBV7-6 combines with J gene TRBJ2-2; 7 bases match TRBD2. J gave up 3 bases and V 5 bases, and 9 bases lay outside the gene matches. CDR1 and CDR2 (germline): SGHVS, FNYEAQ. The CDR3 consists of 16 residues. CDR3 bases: TGTGCCAGCAGCCAAGGGAGGGGACCCTACACCGGGGAGCTGTTTTTT. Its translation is CASSQGRGPYTGELFF.

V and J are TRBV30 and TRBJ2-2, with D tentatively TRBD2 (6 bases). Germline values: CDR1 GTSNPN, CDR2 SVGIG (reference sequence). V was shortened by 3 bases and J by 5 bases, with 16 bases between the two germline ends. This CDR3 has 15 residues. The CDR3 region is CAWSGGRVYTGELFF. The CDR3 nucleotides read TGTGCCTGGAGCGGGGGTAGGGTGTATACCGGGGAGCTGTTTTTT.

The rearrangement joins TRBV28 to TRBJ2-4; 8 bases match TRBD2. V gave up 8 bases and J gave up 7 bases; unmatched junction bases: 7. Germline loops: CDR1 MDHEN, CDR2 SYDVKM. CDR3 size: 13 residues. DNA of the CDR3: TGTGCCAGCCGGCGGGGGGTAGGCAACATTCAGTACTTC. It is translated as CASRRGVGNIQYF.

The CDR3 DNA sequence: TGTGCCAGCAGCAACGGGAGGGATGAGCAGTTCTTC. It yields the protein CASSNGRDEQFF. V gene TRBV5-4 combines with J gene TRBJ2-1, with 8 bases aligning to TRBD2. Germline V CDR1 and CDR2: SGHNT, YYREEE (reference sequence). The CDR3 covers 12 residues. Losses at the gene ends were 4 bases for V and 8 bases for J; bases not matched to a gene: 2.

In nucleotides, the CDR3 is TGTGCCAGCAGCTTCGGACATAATGAAAAACTGTTTTTT. It translates to CASSFGHNEKLFF. This chain joins TRBV5-8 and TRBJ1-4, with a tentative D call TRBD1 (5 bases). The germline V gene encodes CDR1 SGHTS and CDR2 YDEGEE. The CDR3 length is 13 residues. Trimming left V 2 bases short and J 4 bases short, with 6 bases between.

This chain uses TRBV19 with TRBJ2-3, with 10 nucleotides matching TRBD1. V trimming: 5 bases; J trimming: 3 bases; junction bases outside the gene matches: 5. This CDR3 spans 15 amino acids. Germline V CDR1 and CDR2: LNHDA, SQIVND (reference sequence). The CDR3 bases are TGTGCCAGTAGTGTGGGACAGGGGAAAACAGATACGCAGTATTTT. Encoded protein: CASSVGQGKTDTQYF.

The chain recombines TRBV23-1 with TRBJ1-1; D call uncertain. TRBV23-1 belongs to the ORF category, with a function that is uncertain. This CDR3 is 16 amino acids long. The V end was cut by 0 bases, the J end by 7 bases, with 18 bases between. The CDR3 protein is CASSQSTVRYDGEAFF. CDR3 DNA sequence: TGCGCCAGCAGTCAATCGACTGTGAGGTACGACGGTGAAGCTTTCTTT.

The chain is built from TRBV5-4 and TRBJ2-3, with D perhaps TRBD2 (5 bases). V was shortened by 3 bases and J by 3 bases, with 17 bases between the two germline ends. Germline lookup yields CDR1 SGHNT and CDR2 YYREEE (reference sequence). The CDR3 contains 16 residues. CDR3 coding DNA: TGTGCCAGCAGCTACAGAGCGGTGAGTCGGACAGATACGCAGTATTTT. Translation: CASSYRAVSRTDTQYF.

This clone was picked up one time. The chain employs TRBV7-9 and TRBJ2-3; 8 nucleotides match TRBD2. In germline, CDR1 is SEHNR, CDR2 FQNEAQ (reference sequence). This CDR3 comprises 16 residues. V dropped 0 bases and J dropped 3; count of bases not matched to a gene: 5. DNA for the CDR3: TGTGCCAGCAGCTTAGCTACTAGCGGTTCAACAGATACGCAGTATTTT. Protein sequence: CASSLATSGSTDTQYF.

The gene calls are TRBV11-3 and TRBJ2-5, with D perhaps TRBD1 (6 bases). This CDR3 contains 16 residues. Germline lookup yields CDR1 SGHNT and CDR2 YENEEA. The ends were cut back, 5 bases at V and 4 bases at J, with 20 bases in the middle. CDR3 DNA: TGTGCCAGCAGCCCCGGGACAACTTATGAGTCAGAGACCCAGTACTTC. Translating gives CASSPGTTYESETQYF.

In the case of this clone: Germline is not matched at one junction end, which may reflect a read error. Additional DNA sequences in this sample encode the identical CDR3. Here the CDR3 DNA reads TGCGCCAGCAGTCAAGGAGCAACTAATGAAAAACTGTTTTTT. Translation: CASSQGATNEKLFF. The J gene is TRBJ1-4, the V gene TRBV4-3; D gene uncertain. Germline V gene lookup returns CDR1 LGHNA and CDR2 YSLEER. The CDR3 runs to 14 residues.

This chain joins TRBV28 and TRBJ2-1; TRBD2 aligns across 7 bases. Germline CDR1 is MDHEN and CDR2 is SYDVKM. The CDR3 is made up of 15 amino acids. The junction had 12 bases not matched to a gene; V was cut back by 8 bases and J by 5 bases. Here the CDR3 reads CASLPGGAGNNEQFF. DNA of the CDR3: TGTGCCAGCCTACCCGGGGGAGCGGGGAACAATGAGCAGTTCTTC.

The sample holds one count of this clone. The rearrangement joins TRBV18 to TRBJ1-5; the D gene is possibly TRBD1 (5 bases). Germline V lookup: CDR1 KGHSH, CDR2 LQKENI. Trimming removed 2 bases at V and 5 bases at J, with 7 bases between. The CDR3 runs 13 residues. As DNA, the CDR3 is TGTGCCAGCTCACCAGAGACAGATCAGCCCCAGCATTTT. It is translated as CASSPETDQPQHF.

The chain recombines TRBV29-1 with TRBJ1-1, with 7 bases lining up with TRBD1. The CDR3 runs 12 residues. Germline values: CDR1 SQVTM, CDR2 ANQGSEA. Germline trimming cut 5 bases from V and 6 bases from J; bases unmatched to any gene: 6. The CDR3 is CSVRQGTAEAFF. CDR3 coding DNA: TGCAGCGTTCGACAGGGAACCGCTGAAGCTTTCTTT.

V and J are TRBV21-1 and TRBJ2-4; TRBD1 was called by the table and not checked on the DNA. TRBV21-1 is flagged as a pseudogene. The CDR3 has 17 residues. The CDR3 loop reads CASSKMESDRAKNIQYF. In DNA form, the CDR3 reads TGTGCCAGCAGCAAGATGGAGAGTGACAGAGCCAAAAACATTCAGTACTTC.

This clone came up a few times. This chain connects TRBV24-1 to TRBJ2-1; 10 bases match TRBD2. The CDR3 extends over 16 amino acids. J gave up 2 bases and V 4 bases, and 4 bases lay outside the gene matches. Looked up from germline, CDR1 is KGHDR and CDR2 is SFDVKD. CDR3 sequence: CATSEPSGGTYNEQFF. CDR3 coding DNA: TGTGCCACCAGTGAGCCTAGCGGGGGTACCTACAATGAGCAGTTCTTC.

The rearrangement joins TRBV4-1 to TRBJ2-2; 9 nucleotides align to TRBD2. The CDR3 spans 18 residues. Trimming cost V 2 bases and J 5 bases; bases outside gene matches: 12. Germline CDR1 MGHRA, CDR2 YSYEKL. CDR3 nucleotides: TGCGCCAGCAGCCAAAAGGTTGCGGGAGGGCCGCGGACCGGGGAGCTGTTTTTT. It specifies CASSQKVAGGPRTGELFF.

The CDR3 reads CASSDDSRGVSFF. In DNA form, the CDR3 reads TGTGCCAGCAGTGACGACAGTAGGGGTGTATCTTTCTTT. The V and J genes are TRBV27 and TRBJ1-1; D perhaps matches TRBD1 (5 bases). Trimming removed 5 bases from V and 12 bases from J, with 19 bases in between. This CDR3 is 13 amino acids long. CDR1 and CDR2 from the germline V gene are MNHEY and SMNVEV (reference sequence).

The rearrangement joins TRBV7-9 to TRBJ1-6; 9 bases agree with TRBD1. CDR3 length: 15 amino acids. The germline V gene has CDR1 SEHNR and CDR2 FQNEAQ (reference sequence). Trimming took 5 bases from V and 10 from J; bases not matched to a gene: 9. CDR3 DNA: TGTGCCAGCAGCAAAAGGGACAGGGATGGATCACCCCTCCACTTT. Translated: CASSKRDRDGSPLHF.

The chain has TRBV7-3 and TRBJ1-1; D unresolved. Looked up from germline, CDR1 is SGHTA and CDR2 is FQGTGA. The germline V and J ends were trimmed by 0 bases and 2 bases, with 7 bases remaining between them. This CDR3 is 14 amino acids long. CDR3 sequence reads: CASSLTRDNTEAFF. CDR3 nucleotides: TGTGCCAGCAGCTTAACTCGGGATAACACTGAAGCTTTCTTT.

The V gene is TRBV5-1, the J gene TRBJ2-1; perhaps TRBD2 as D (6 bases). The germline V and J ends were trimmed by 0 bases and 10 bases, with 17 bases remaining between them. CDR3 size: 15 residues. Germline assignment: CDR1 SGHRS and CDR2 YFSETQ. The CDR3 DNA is TGCGCCAGCAGCTTGGAACTAGCAGCAGGAGGGGAGCAGTTCTTC. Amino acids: CASSLELAAGGEQFF.

The CDR3 DNA reads TGTGCCAGCAGTGAAGCGGCTAGCGGAGGCAATGAGCAGTTCTTC. This encodes CASSEAASGGNEQFF. The chain combines TRBV6-1 with TRBJ2-1; 7 bases match TRBD2. CDR1 MNHNS and CDR2 SASEGT come from the germline V gene. This CDR3 region has 15 residues. V lost 0 bases to trimming and J lost 6 bases; unmatched junction nucleotides: 5.